The next 23 T cell receptor beta chains were all read from a single sample in a study of radiation and T cells in renal cell carcinoma. The protocol was immunoSEQ multiplex PCR, while the TCRdb copy is restricted to in-frame clones and leaves out a portion. The table has about 78,000 clones, 80% to 90% seen once. Time point denoted: blood 4 weeks post-SBRT, at nephrectomy. Treatment in this sample: 15 Gy SBRT to primary tumor, nephrectomy 4 weeks later. The sample in question was blood, obtained from a patient whose treatment included radiotherapy and nephrectomy. These receptors came from a woman in her 70s with renal cell carcinoma.

The chain carries TRBV7-2 and TRBJ2-3; D may be TRBD2 (7 bases). The CDR3 contains 14 residues. V shed 11 bases and J shed 3 bases, with 18 bases lying between them. In germline, CDR1 is SGHTA, CDR2 FQGNSA. The CDR3 DNA reads TGTGCCGAGGGGGGGCAGGGTGCAACAGATACGCAGTATTTT. Translation gives CAEGGQGATDTQYF.

V gene TRBV9 combines with J gene TRBJ2-5; TRBD2 matches at 12 bases. The CDR3 sequence is 17 residues long. With V trimmed by 0 bases and J by 0 bases, 3 bases remained unmatched. The germline gives CDR1 SGDLS, CDR2 YYNGEE. For the CDR3, the DNA is TGTGCCAGCAGCGTAGTGACTAGCGGGGGCCACCAAGAGACCCAGTACTTC. Residues: CASSVVTSGGHQETQYF.

The chain employs TRBV11-3 and TRBJ2-1; D gene ambiguous. CDR3 size: 15 residues. Germline V lookup: CDR1 SGHNT, CDR2 YENEEA. Trimming shortened V by 0 bases and J by 5 bases, and 11 bases separated the two germline ends. The CDR3 nucleotides read TGTGCCAGCAGCTTAGATCAGGCGGCCAACAATGAGCAGTTCTTC. Translated: CASSLDQAANNEQFF.

This chain uses TRBV5-1 with TRBJ2-7; TRBD2 agrees at 10 bases. With V trimmed by 2 bases and J by 6 bases, 5 bases remained unmatched. This CDR3 region has 14 residues. Germline V gene sequence: CDR1 SGHRS, CDR2 YFSETQ. The CDR3 DNA reads as TGCGCCAGCAGCTTCTCGTCTAGCGGGGGCGAGCAGTACTTC. Its translation: CASSFSSSGGEQYF.

The chain couples TRBV30 to TRBJ2-3, with no clear D. The CDR3 is 15 amino acids. V lost 2 bases to trimming and J lost 2 bases, with 14 bases between them. Germline values: CDR1 GTSNPN, CDR2 SVGIG (reference sequence). The DNA for the CDR3 is TGTGCCTGGAGTCCCCTCGGGCCTAACACAGATACGCAGTATTTT. It translates to CAWSPLGPNTDTQYF.

V gene TRBV6-1 combines with J gene TRBJ2-7, with a possible D match to TRBD2 (5 bases). V was clipped by 0 bases and J by 6 bases, with 15 bases between them. Germline V gene lookup returns CDR1 MNHNS and CDR2 SASEGT. The CDR3 sequence is 15 residues long. The CDR3, as DNA: TGTGCCAGCAGTGAAGCCCGAGGACCCCGGGGCGAGCAGTACTTC. The encoded protein is CASSEARGPRGEQYF.

The CDR3 bases are TGTGCCAGCAGCTTGATAGGGGCCAGAGAGCAGTACTTC. Its translation is CASSLIGAREQYF. V and J are TRBV5-4 and TRBJ2-7; maybe TRBD1 (5 bases). The CDR3 covers 13 residues. Germline V gene lookup returns CDR1 SGHNT and CDR2 YYREEE (reference sequence). V shed 1 base and J shed 7 bases, with 12 bases lying between them.

The chain recombines TRBV5-6 with TRBJ2-3; D is uncertain. V lost 0 bases and J lost 5, with 13 bases in between. Germline-derived CDR1 and CDR2 are SGHDT and YYEEEE. The CDR3 extends over 15 amino acids. CDR3 sequence: CASSLGLATGDTQYF. In DNA form, the CDR3 reads TGTGCCAGCAGCTTGGGACTGGCCACGGGAGATACGCAGTATTTT.

The J gene is TRBJ2-5, the V gene TRBV20-1; D is uncertain. The germline V gene encodes CDR1 DFQATT and CDR2 SNEGSKA (reference sequence). V was trimmed by 3 bases and J by 3 bases, leaving 5 bases between them. This CDR3 is built from 11 residues. CDR3: CSASVKETQYF. The CDR3 DNA is TGCAGTGCTAGCGTAAAAGAGACCCAGTACTTC.

The rearrangement links TRBV19 to TRBJ2-1, with TRBD2 identical over 7 bases. This CDR3 is built from 16 residues. From germline, CDR1 is LNHDA and CDR2 SQIVND (reference sequence). The V and J ends lost 1 base and 4 bases, in that order; junction bases with no gene match: 7. The CDR3 region is CASSIVSSGAYNEQFF. CDR3 in DNA: TGTGCCAGTAGTATAGTCTCCAGCGGGGCTTACAATGAGCAGTTCTTC.

This clone occurred a few times. The chain uses TRBV21-1 and TRBJ1-1; the table calls TRBD1, which could not be checked here. TRBV21-1 counts as a pseudogene. The CDR3 is 14 amino acids. The CDR3 DNA reads as TGTGCCAGCAGCAAGGTTAGGGGAAGCCCTGAAGCTTTCTTT. It encodes CASSKVRGSPEAFF.

The CDR3 nucleotides read TGCGCCAGCAGCTCCGGGACAAATAATGAAAAACTGTTTTTT. Translating it yields CASSSGTNNEKLFF. This sequence joins TRBV5-1 and TRBJ1-4; D is possibly TRBD1 (6 bases). V was pared by 3 bases and J by 4 bases, with 10 bases between. CDR3 length: 14 residues. Germline V gene lookup returns CDR1 SGHRS and CDR2 YFSETQ.

The rearrangement links TRBV28 to TRBJ1-3, with D perhaps matching TRBD1 (6 bases). The CDR3 loop spans 14 amino acids. CDR1 MDHEN and CDR2 SYDVKM come from the germline V gene. V lost 3 bases and J lost 7, with 13 bases in between. CDR3 DNA: TGTGCCAGCAGTTTCATGGACAGTAGGAACACCATATATTTT. Translating gives CASSFMDSRNTIYF.

The chain combines TRBV28 with TRBJ2-7; D is ambiguous. V was trimmed by 6 bases and J by 4 bases, leaving 16 bases between them. CDR3 length: 14 residues. Germline V gene lookup returns CDR1 MDHEN and CDR2 SYDVKM. The CDR3 protein is CASSPLPIPYEQYF. The CDR3 bases are TGTGCCAGCAGCCCATTACCCATTCCTTACGAGCAGTACTTC. The full variable domain, its missing parts supplied by reference TRBV28 and TRBJ2-7, is DVKVTQSSRYLVKRTGEKVFLECVQDMDHENMFWYRQDPGLGLRLIYFSYDVKMKEKGDIPEGYSVSREKKERFSLILESASTNQTSMYLCASSPLPIPYEQYFGPGTRLTVT.

The sample holds one count of this clone. The CDR3 DNA is TGTGCCAGCAACCGGGACTTCAGCTCTGGGGCCAACGTCCTGACTTTC. Translation: CASNRDFSSGANVLTF. The rearrangement links TRBV2 to TRBJ2-6; D is possibly TRBD2 (6 bases). The CDR3 covers 16 residues. CDR1 is SNHLY and CDR2 is FYNNEI in the germline V gene. Trimming left V 7 bases short and J 0 bases short, with 13 bases between.

The chain combines TRBV19 with TRBJ2-7; D possibly matches TRBD1 or TRBD2 (5 bases each). V dropped 4 bases and J dropped 5 bases, with 18 bases sitting between them. The CDR3 consists of 15 residues. Per the germline V gene, CDR1 is LNHDA and CDR2 is SQIVND (reference sequence). Here the CDR3 reads CASSKPGTAFHEQYF. CDR3 bases: TGTGCCAGTAGTAAGCCCGGGACGGCTTTCCACGAGCAGTACTTC.

This clone appeared a few times. The rearrangement uses TRBV5-4 and TRBJ1-2; 7 positions agree with TRBD1. This CDR3 has 15 residues. After removal of 3 bases from V and 1 base from J, the junction contained 6 bases not matched to a gene. From germline, CDR1 is SGHNT and CDR2 YYREEE (reference sequence). CDR3 residues: CASSSSTGFNYGYTF. CDR3 nucleotides: TGTGCCAGCAGCTCTTCGACAGGGTTTAACTATGGCTACACCTTC.

The genes are TRBV7-3 and TRBJ2-2; D not certain. The CDR3 has 14 residues. V lost 1 base and J 3 bases, leaving 6 bases between the germline ends. Germline CDR1 is SGHTA and CDR2 is FQGTGA. CDR3 DNA sequence: TGTGCCAGCAGCTTAATGGGTTACACCGGGGAGCTGTTTTTT. Translating it yields CASSLMGYTGELFF. The variable domain in full, completed from reference TRBV7-3 and TRBJ2-2, reads GAGVSQTPSNKVTEKGKYVELRCDPISGHTALYWYRQSLGQGPEFLIYFQGTGAADDSGLPNDRFFAVRPEGSVSTLKIQRTERGDSAVYLCASSLMGYTGELFFGEGSRLTVL.

The rearrangement links TRBV9 to TRBJ2-5; TRBD2 matches 13 bases. CDR1 is SGDLS and CDR2 is YYNGEE in the germline V gene. This CDR3 is built from 17 residues. The ends lost 6 bases at V and 0 bases at J; junction bases unmatched: 8. The CDR3, as DNA: TGTGCCAGCAACGGACTAGCGGGGGCAACCGACCAAGAGACCCAGTACTTC. This encodes CASNGLAGATDQETQYF.

V and J are TRBV5-1 and TRBJ2-2, with D maybe TRBD1 (5 bases). Looked up from germline, CDR1 is SGHRS and CDR2 is YFSETQ. This CDR3 comprises 18 residues. The V end lost 1 base, the J end lost 0 bases, and 16 bases lay between the germline ends. CDR3 region: CASSLSVGRSANTGELFF. The CDR3 DNA reads TGCGCCAGCAGCTTGTCCGTGGGGCGATCTGCGAACACCGGGGAGCTGTTTTTT.

The chain joins TRBV5-1 to TRBJ2-2, with 11 bases identical to TRBD2. Germline lookup yields CDR1 SGHRS and CDR2 YFSETQ. CDR3 length equals 17 residues. J lost 1 base, V lost 4 bases, and 6 bases had no gene match. CDR3: CASSPLAGGRNTGELFF. Here the CDR3 DNA reads TGCGCCAGCAGCCCCCTAGCGGGGGGCAGGAACACCGGGGAGCTGTTTTTT.

The V and J genes are TRBV5-6 and TRBJ1-6; no definite D call. The CDR3 extends over 14 amino acids. The V and J ends lost 4 bases and 7 bases respectively, with 12 bases between them. From germline, CDR1 is SGHDT and CDR2 YYEEEE. In DNA form, the CDR3 reads TGTGCCAGCAGCCCCGGAGGATTAAATTCACCCCTCCACTTT. This encodes CASSPGGLNSPLHF.

The CDR3: CASSLGQPNTGELFF. As DNA, the CDR3 is TGCGCCAGCAGCTTGGGGCAGCCGAACACCGGGGAGCTGTTTTTT. This chain uses TRBV5-1 with TRBJ2-2; D is uncertain. Germline V gives CDR1 SGHRS, CDR2 YFSETQ. There are 15 residues in the CDR3. Between the trimmed V and J ends, which lost 0 bases and 0 bases, there was a span of 6 bases.